The present T cell receptor (beta chain) was sequenced within a study of blood T cell repertoires in COVID-19. Produced via immunoSEQ multiplex PCR; TCRdb's table is partial and in-frame only. The sample has hundreds of thousands of clones, approximately 85% seen once; the top ten hold around 7.2%. This CDR3 comprises 14 residues. Germline V gene lookup returns CDR1 SNHLY and CDR2 FYNNEI. V was cut by 5 bases and J by 0 bases, with 10 bases left in between. This chain uses TRBV2 with TRBJ1-2; TRBD1 might be the D (5 bases). The source of this sequence is a human donor in a cohort sampled during active COVID-19. The sequenced sample consisted of peripheral blood. In nucleotides, the CDR3 is TGTGCCAGCAGTCTGAAGGGGTCTAACTATGGCTACACCTTC. This encodes CASSLKGSNYGYTF.